Listed below are T cell receptor beta chains from one sample, sequenced in a study of CD8+CD57+ T cells in acquired aplastic anemia. One entry per CDR3 protein results from TCRdb running MiXCR on the reads. Of 150,000 to 180,000 distinct CDR3 sequences listed, approximately 52% were seen once; the top ten hold 12%. What was sequenced was sorted CD4+, CD8+, or CD8+CD57+ T cells (not recorded which) from PBMCs. The receptor set was obtained from a human donor with aplastic anemia. Both conserved end residues are part of each CDR3. Fields, in order: V gene, clone size, D gene, J gene, CDR3 DNA, CDR3 protein. D genes are given only for firm matches. A clone size is listed for some rows: how often the clone was seen (once, few, many), or a class if it is expanded.

>TRBV10-3|-|-|TRBJ2-3
TGTGCCATCAGTGACCCAGGGGGGAGTGTAGATACGCAGTATTTT
CAISDPGGSVDTQYF
>TRBV15|-|TRBD1|TRBJ1-6
TGTGCCACCAGCGGCCCCGGGACAGGGGGCAGTTCACCCCTCCACTTT
CATSGPGTGGSSPLHF
>TRBV2|-|-|TRBJ1-2
TGTGCCAGCAGTGAGTGGGATGGAAATGGCTACACCTTC
CASSEWDGNGYTF
>TRBV28|few|TRBD1|TRBJ1-6
TGTGCCAGCAGTTTAGACTGGGGCTTTTCCCCCACAGGGGATCATAATTCACCCCTCCACTTT
CASSLDWGFSPTGDHNSPLHF
>TRBV3-1|-|TRBD1|TRBJ1-2
TGTGCCAGCAGATTGGGACAGGCCTTAGGGTCGGGTGGCTACACCTTC
CASRLGQALGSGGYTF
>TRBV20-1|-|-|TRBJ2-5
TGCAGTGTCCCACAAGAGACCCAGTACTTC
CSVPQETQYF
>TRBV7-7|-|-|TRBJ1-1
TGTGCTAGCAGCTTAATGGACGGGGACGAAGCTTTCTTT
CASSLMDGDEAFF
>TRBV20-1|-|TRBD1|TRBJ2-1
TGCAGTGTTTGGACAGGGGGCAATGAGCAGTTCTTC
CSVWTGGNEQFF
>TRBV5-4|-|-|TRBJ2-7
TGTGCCAGCAGCTTTGGCGGGGCCAACTCCTACGAGCAGTACTTC
CASSFGGANSYEQYF
>TRBV7-8|-|-|TRBJ1-1
TGTGCCAGCAGCTTTGGGGTCATGAACACTGAAGCTTTCTTT
CASSFGVMNTEAFF
>TRBV6-5|-|-|TRBJ2-3
TGTGCCAGCAGTTACTCGATCTGGAATGAGCAGTATTTT
CASSYSIWNEQYF
>TRBV10-2|-|TRBD2|TRBJ2-1
TGCGCCAGCACTTCGCAGACTAGCGGAGGGGGCAATGAGCAGTTCTTC
CASTSQTSGGGNEQFF
>TRBV19|-|TRBD1|TRBJ1-1
TGTGCCAGTAGTATAGGTCCAGGACAGGGACGAAACACTGAAGCTTTCTTT
CASSIGPGQGRNTEAFF
>TRBV9|-|TRBD1|TRBJ2-7
TGTGCCAGCAGCGGACAGGGGGCCTACGAGCAGTACTTC
CASSGQGAYEQYF
>TRBV18|few|-|TRBJ1-2
TGTGCCAGCTCACCACCGGGTATCCGGGGGTATGGCTACACCTTC
CASSPPGIRGYGYTF
>TRBV6-2/TRBV6-3|many|TRBD2|TRBJ2-1
TGTGCCAGCAGACGCGGGGGGGACACGGATGAGCAGTTCTTC
CASRRGGDTDEQFF
>TRBV7-9|-|-|TRBJ1-2
TGTGCCACCAATGTGCGGCGCCCCTTC
CATNVRRPF